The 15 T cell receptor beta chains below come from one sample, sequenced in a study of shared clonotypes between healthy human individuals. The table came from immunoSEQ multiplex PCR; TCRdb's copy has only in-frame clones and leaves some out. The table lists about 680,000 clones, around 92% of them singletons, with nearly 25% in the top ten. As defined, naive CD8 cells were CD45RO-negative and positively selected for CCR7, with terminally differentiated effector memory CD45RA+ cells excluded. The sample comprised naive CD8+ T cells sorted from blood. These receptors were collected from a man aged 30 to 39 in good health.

For the CDR3, the DNA is TGTGCCAGCAGTGCCCTCCCCGGGGGGGGCAACACTGAAGCTTTCTTT. Protein product: CASSALPGGGNTEAFF. This chain joins TRBV6-1 and TRBJ1-1, with D perhaps matching TRBD1 (6 bases). This CDR3 is built from 16 residues. V was clipped by 4 bases and J by 2 bases, with 17 bases between them. CDR1 is MNHNS, CDR2 SASEGT, per germline.

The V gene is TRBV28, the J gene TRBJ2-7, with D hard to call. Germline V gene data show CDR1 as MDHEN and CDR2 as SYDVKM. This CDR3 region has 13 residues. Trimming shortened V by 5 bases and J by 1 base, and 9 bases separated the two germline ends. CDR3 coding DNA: TGTGCCAGCAGTCTCTTAAGGTCCTACGAGCAGTACTTC. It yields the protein CASSLLRSYEQYF.

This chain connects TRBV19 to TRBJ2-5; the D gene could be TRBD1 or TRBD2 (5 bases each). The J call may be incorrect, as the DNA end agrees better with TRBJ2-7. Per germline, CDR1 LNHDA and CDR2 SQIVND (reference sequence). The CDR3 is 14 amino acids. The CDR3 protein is CASSIGDVPYEQYF. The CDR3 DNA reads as TGTGCCAGTAGTATAGGGGACGTCCCCTACGAGCAGTACTTC.

The chain's CDR3 is CASSETGVLVEQYF. Here the CDR3 DNA reads TGCGCCAGCAGCGAGACAGGGGTACTAGTCGAGCAGTACTTC. The chain uses TRBV4-1 and TRBJ2-7; TRBD1 matches at 8 bases. CDR1 is MGHRA and CDR2 is YSYEKL in the germline V gene. The CDR3 is 14 amino acids. The ends lost 5 bases at V and 6 bases at J; junction bases unmatched: 9.

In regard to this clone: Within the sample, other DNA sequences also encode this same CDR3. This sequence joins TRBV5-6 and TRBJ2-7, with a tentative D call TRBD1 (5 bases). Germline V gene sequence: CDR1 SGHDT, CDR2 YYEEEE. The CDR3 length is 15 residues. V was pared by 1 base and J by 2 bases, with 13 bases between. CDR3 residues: CASSLIGQGPYEQYF. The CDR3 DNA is TGTGCCAGCAGCTTGATAGGGCAGGGCCCCTACGAGCAGTACTTC.

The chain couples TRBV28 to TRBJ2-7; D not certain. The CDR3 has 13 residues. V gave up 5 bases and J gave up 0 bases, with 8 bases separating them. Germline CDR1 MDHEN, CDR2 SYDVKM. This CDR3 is CASSTRSSYEQYF. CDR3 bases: TGTGCCAGCAGTACACGAAGCTCCTACGAGCAGTACTTC.

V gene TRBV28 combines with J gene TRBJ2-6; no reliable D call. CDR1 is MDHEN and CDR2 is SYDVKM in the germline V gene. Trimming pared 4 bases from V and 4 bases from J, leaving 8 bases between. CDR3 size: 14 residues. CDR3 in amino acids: CASSSWEGANVLTF. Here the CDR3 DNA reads TGTGCCAGCAGTTCCTGGGAAGGGGCCAACGTCCTGACTTTC.

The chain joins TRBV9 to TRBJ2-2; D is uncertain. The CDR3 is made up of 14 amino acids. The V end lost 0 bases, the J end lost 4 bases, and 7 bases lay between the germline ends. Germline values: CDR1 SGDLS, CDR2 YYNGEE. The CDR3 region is CASSVVDRTGELFF. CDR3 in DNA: TGTGCCAGCAGCGTAGTGGACCGCACCGGGGAGCTGTTTTTT.

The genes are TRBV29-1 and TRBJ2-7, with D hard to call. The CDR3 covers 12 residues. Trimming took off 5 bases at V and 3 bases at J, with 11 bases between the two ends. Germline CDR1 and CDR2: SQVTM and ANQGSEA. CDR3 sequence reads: CSVTLVGYEQYF. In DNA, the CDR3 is TGCAGCGTTACCCTCGTAGGCTACGAGCAGTACTTC.

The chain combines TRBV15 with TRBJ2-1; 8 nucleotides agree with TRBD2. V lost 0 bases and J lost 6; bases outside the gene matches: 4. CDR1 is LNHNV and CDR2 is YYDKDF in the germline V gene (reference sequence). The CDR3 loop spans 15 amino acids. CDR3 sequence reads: CATSRDLAGANEQFF. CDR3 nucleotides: TGTGCCACCAGCAGAGATCTAGCGGGTGCCAATGAGCAGTTCTTC.

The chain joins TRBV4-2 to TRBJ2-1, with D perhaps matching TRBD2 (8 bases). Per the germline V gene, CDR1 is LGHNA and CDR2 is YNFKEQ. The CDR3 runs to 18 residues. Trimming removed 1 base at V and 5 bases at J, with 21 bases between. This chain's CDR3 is CASSQAGGIDGTDNEQFF. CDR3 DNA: TGTGCCAGCAGCCAAGCGGGGGGGATAGACGGGACAGACAATGAGCAGTTCTTC.

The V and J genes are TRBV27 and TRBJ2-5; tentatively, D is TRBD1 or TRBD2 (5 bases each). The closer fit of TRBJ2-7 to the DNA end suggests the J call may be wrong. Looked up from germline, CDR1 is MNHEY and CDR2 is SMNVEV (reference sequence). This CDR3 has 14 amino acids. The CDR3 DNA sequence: TGTGCCAGTCAACCCGGGACGGCCTCCTACGAGCAGTACTTC. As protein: CASQPGTASYEQYF.

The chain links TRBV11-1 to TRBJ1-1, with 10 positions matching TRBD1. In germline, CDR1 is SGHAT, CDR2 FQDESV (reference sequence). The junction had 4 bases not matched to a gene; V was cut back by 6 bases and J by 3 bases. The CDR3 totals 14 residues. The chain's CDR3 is CASRRGQGYTEAFF. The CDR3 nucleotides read TGTGCCAGCAGGCGGGGACAGGGGTACACTGAAGCTTTCTTT.

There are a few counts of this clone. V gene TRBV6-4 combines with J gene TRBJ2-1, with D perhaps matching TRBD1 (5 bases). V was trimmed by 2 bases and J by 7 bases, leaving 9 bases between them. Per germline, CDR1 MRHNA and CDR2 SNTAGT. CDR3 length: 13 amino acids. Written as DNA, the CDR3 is TGTGCCAGCAGTGACGGGGCGGAGAATGAGCAGTTCTTC. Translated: CASSDGAENEQFF.

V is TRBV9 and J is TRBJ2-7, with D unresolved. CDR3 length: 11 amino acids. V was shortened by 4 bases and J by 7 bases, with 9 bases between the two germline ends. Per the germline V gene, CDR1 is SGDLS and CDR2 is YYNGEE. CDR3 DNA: TGTGCCAGCAGCCAGACGAGGGAGCAGTACTTC. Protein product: CASSQTREQYF. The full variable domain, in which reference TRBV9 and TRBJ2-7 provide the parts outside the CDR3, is DSGVTQTPKHLITATGQRVTLRCSPRSGDLSVYWYQQSLDQGLQFLIQYYNGEERAKGNILERFSAQQFPDLHSELNLSSLELGDSALYFCASSQTREQYFGPGTRLTVT.